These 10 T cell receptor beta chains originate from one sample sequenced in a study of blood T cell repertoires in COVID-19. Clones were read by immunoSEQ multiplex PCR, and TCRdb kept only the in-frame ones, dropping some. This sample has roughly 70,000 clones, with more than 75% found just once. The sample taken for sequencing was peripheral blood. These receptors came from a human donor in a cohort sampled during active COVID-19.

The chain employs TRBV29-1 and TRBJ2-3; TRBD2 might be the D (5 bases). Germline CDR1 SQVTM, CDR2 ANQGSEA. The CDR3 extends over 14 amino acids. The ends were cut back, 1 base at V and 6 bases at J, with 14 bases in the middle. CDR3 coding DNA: TGCAGCGTTGAAGGGCATGGGAGTTTGGATACGCAGTATTTT. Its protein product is CSVEGHGSLDTQYF.

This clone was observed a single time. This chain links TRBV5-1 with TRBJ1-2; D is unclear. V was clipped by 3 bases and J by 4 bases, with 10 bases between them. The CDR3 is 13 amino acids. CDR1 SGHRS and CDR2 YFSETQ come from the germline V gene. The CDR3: CASSSPEGYGYTF. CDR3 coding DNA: TGCGCCAGCAGCTCGCCCGAGGGCTATGGCTACACCTTC. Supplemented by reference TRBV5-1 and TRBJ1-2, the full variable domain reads KAGVTQTPRYLIKTRGQQVTLSCSPISGHRSVSWYQQTPGQGLQFLFEYFSETQRNKGNFPGRFSGRQFSNSRSEMNVSTLELGDSALYLCASSSPEGYGYTFGSGTRLTVV.

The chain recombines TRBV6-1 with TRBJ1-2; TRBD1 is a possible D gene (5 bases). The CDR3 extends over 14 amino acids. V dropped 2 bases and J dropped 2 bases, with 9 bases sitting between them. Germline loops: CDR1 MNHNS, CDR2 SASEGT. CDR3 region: CASSEPGFNYGYTF. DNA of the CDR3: TGTGCCAGCAGTGAACCAGGGTTCAACTATGGCTACACCTTC.

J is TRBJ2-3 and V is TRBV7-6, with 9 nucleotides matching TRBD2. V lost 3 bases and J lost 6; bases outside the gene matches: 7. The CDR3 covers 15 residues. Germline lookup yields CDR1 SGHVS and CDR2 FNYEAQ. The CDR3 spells CASSLTSGYSDTQYF. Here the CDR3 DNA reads TGTGCCAGCAGCTTGACTAGCGGATACTCGGATACGCAGTATTTT.

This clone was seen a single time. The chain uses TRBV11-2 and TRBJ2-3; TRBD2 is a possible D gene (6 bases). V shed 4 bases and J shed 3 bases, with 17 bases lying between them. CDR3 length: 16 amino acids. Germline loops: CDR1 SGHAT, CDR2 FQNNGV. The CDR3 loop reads CASSWGVARSTDTQYF. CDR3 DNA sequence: TGTGCCAGCAGCTGGGGGGTAGCGAGGAGTACAGATACGCAGTATTTT.

CDR3 DNA sequence: TGTGCCAGCAATAAAGGGGACTTAGGGCATGGCTACACCTTC. Translated, it gives CASNKGDLGHGYTF. The chain uses TRBV2 and TRBJ1-2, with a weak D call TRBD1 (5 bases). CDR3 length: 14 residues. Per germline, CDR1 SNHLY and CDR2 FYNNEI. V was pared by 7 bases and J by 6 bases, with 18 bases between.

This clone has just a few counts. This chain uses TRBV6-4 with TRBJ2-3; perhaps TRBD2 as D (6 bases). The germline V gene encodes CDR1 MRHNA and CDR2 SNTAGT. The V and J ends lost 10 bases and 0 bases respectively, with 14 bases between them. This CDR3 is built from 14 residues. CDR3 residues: CATRESHSTDTQYF. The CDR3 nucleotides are TGTGCCACCCGGGAGTCACATAGCACAGATACGCAGTATTTT.

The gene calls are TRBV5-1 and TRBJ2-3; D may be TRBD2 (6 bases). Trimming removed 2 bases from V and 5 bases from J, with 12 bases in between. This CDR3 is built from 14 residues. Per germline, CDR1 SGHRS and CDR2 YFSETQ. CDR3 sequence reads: CASSLGTGGDTQYF. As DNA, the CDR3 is TGCGCCAGCAGCTTAGGGACCGGGGGAGATACGCAGTATTTT.

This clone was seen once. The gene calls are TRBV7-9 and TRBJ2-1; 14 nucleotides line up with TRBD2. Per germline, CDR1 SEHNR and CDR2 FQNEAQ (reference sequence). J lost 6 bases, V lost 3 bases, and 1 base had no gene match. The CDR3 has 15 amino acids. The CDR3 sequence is CASSLGTSGSNEQFF. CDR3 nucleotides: TGTGCCAGCAGCTTGGGGACTAGCGGGAGCAATGAGCAGTTCTTC.

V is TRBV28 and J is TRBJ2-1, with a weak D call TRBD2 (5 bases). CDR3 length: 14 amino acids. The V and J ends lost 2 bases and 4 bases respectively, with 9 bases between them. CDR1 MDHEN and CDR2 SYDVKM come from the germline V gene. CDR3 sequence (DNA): TGTGCCAGCAGTTTACCCGCGGGTTACAATGAGCAGTTCTTC. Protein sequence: CASSLPAGYNEQFF. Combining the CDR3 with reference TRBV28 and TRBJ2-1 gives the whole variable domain DVKVTQSSRYLVKRTGEKVFLECVQDMDHENMFWYRQDPGLGLRLIYFSYDVKMKEKGDIPEGYSVSREKKERFSLILESASTNQTSMYLCASSLPAGYNEQFFGPGTRLTVL.